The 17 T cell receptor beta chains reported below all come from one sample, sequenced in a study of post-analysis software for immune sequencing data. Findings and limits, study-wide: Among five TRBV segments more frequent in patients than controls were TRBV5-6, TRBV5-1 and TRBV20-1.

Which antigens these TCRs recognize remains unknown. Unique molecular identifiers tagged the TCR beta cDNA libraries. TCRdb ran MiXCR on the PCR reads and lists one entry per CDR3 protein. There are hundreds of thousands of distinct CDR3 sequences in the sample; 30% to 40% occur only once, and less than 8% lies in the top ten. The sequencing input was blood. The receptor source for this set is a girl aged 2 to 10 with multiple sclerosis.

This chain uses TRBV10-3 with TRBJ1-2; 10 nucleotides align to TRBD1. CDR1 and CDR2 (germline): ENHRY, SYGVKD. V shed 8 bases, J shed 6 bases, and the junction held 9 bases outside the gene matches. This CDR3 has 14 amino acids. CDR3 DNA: TGTGCCATCCGATTGACAGGGGGCAGGAATGGCTACACCTTC. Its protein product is CAIRLTGGRNGYTF.

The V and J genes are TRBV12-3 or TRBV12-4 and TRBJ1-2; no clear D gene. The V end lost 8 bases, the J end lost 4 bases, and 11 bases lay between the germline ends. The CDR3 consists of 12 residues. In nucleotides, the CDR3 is TGTGCCAGCGGGCCCTTTCTCTATGGCTACACCTTC. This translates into CASGPFLYGYTF.

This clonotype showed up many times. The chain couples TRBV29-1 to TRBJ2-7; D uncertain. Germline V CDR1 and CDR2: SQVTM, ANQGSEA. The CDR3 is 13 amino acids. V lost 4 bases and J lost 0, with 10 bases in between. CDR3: CSVVGPSSYEQYF. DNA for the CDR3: TGCAGCGTTGTGGGCCCGAGCTCCTACGAGCAGTACTTC.

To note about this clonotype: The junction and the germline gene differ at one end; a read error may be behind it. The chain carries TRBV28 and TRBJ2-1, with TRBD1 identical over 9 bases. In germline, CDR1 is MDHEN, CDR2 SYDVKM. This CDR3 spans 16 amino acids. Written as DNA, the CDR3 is TGCGCCAGCAGTTCCTCGGACAGGGGCACCTACAATGAGCAGTTCTTC. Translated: CASSSSDRGTYNEQFF.

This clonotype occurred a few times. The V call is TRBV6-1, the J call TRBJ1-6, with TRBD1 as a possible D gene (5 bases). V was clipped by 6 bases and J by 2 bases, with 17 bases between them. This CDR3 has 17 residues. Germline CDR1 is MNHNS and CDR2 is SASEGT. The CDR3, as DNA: TGTGCCAGCAGCCCGCCCTCTCAGGGACCCTATAATTCACCCCTCCACTTT. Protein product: CASSPPSQGPYNSPLHF.

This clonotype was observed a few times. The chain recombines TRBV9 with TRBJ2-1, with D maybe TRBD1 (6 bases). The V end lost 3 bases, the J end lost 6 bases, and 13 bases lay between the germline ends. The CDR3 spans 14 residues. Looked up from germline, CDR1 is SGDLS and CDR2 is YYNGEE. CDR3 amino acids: CASSAGADFNEQFF. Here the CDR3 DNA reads TGTGCCAGCAGCGCAGGGGCAGACTTCAATGAGCAGTTCTTC. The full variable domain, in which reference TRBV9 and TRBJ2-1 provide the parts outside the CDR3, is DSGVTQTPKHLITATGQRVTLRCSPRSGDLSVYWYQQSLDQGLQFLIQYYNGEERAKGNILERFSAQQFPDLHSELNLSSLELGDSALYFCASSAGADFNEQFFGPGTRLTVL.

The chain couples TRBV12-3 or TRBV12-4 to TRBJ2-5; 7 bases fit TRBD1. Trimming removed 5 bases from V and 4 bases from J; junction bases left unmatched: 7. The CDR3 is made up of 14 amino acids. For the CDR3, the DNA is TGTGCCAGCAGTATGGGGACAGTGGGAGAGACCCAGTACTTC. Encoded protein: CASSMGTVGETQYF.

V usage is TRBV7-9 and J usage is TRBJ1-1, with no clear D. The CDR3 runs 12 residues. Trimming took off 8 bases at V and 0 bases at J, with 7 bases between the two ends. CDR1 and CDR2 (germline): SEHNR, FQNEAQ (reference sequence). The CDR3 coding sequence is TGTGCCAGCTATGATCTGAACACTGAAGCTTTCTTT. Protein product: CASYDLNTEAFF.

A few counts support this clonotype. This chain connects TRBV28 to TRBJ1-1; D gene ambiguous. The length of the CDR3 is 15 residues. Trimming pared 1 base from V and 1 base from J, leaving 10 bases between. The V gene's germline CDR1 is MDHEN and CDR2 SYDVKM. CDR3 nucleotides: TGTGCCAGCAGTTTATTAGCGGGATCGAACACTGAAGCTTTCTTT. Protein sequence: CASSLLAGSNTEAFF.

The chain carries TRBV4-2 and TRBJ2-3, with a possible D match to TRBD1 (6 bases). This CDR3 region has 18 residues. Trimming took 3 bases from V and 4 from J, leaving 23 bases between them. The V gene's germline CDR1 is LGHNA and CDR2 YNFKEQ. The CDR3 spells CASSQADWTVSEADTQYF. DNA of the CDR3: TGTGCCAGCAGCCAGGCGGATTGGACAGTCTCAGAAGCAGATACGCAGTATTTT.

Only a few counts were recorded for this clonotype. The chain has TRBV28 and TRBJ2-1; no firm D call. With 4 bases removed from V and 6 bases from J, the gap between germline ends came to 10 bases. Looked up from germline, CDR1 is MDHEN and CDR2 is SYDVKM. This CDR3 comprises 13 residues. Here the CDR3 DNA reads TGTGCCAGCAGTTCCCCCAGATTCAATGAGCAGTTCTTC. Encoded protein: CASSSPRFNEQFF.

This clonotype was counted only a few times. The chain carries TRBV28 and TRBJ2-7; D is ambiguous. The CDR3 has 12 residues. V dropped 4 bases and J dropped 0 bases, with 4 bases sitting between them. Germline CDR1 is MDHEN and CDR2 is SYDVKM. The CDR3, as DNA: TGTGCCAGCAGTTGGATCTCCTACGAGCAGTACTTC. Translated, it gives CASSWISYEQYF.

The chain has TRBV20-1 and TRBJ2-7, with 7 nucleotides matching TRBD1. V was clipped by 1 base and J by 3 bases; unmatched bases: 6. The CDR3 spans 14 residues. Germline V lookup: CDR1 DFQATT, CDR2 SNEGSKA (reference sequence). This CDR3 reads CSARVGGSGYEQYF. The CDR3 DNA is TGCAGTGCTAGAGTAGGGGGCTCGGGCTACGAGCAGTACTTC.

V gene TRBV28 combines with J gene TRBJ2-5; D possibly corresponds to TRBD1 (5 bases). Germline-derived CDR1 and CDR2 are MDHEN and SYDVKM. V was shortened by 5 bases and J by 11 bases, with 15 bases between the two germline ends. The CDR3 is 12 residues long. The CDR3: CASSKGALEQYF. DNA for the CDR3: TGTGCCAGCAGTAAAGGGGCCTTGGAGCAGTACTTC.

The CDR3, as DNA: TGCGCCAGCAGCCAATCCCAGGGACCCAAGAGCTCCTACAATGAGCAGTACTTC. It yields the protein CASSQSQGPKSSYNEQYF. The chain employs TRBV4-3 and TRBJ2-1, with D perhaps given as TRBD1 or TRBD2 (5 bases each). The DNA end favors TRBJ2-7, so the J call may be wrong. CDR1 and CDR2 (germline): LGHNA, YSLEER. The CDR3 runs 18 residues.

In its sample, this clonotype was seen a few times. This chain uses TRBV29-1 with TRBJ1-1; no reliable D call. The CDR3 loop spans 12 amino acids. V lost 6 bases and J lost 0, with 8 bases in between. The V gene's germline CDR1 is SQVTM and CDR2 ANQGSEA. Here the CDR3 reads CSVRPMNTEAFF. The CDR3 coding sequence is TGCAGCGTCCGGCCTATGAACACTGAAGCTTTCTTT.

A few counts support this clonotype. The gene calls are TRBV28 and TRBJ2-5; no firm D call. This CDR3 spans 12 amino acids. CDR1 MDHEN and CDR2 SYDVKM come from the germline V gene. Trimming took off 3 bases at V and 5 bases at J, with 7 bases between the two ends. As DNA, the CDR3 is TGTGCCAGCAGTTTCCTTCGGGAGACCCAGTACTTC. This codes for CASSFLRETQYF.